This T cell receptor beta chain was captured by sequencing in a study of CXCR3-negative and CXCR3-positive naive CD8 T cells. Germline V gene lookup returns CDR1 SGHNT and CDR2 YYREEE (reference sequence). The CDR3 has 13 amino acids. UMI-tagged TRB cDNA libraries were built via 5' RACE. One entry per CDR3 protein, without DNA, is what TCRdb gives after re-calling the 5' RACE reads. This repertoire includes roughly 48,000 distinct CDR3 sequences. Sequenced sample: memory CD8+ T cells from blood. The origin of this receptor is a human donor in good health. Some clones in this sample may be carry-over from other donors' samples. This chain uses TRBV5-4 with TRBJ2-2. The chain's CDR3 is CASSATITGELFF. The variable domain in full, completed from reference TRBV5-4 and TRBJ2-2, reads ETGVTQSPTHLIKTRGQQVTLRCSSQSGHNTVSWYQQALGQGPQFIFQYYREEENGRGNFPPRFSGLQFPNYSSELNVNALELDDSALYLCASSATITGELFFGEGSRLTVL.